This entry lists 20 T cell receptor beta chains sequenced from one sample in a study of Ad26.COV2.S vaccination and SARS-CoV-2 variants. Noted treatment: approximately 18 received Ad26.COV2.S at low or high dose, single or two shots; several received placebo; per-sample allocation not given. Collection of the samples took place on day 63 after the first injection of vaccine or placebo. Only in-frame clones appear in the TCRdb table, and some are missing; sequencing was by immunoSEQ multiplex PCR. Of over 250,000 clones listed, more than 70% are singletons. The sample here was peripheral blood, taken in a trial of Ad26.COV2.S vaccine versus placebo. The receptors were sampled from a person between 18 and 60 years old who received the Ad26.COV2.S COVID-19 vaccine or a placebo.

Comments on this clone: This CDR3 is also generated by other DNA sequences in the sample. This chain connects TRBV10-1 to TRBJ1-1; D uncertain. The germline CDR1 and CDR2 sequences are WNHNN and SYGVQD (reference sequence). The CDR3 is made up of 13 amino acids. V lost 3 bases and J lost 1, with 6 bases in between. CDR3 residues: CASSEDGNTEAFF. DNA of the CDR3: TGCGCCAGCAGTGAAGACGGGAACACTGAAGCTTTCTTT.

The CDR3 DNA is TGCAGCGTGAAAACTAGCGGGCTTAGCACAGATACGCAGTATTTT. The encoded protein is CSVKTSGLSTDTQYF. The chain recombines TRBV29-1 with TRBJ2-3, with 9 bases lining up with TRBD2. Trimming cost V 6 bases and J 0 bases; bases outside gene matches: 7. The CDR3 is 15 amino acids. Germline V CDR1 and CDR2: SQVTM, ANQGSEA.

This chain connects TRBV28 to TRBJ2-7, with D perhaps TRBD1 (5 bases). Germline CDR1 is MDHEN and CDR2 is SYDVKM. Trimming removed 3 bases from V and 7 bases from J, with 19 bases in between. CDR3 length: 15 amino acids. The CDR3 region has the DNA TGTGCCAGCAGTTTTCGGTCAGGGCATGTGGGAGAGCAGTACTTC. Translation: CASSFRSGHVGEQYF. Looking up the rest from reference TRBV28 and TRBJ2-7 gives the full variable domain: DVKVTQSSRYLVKRTGEKVFLECVQDMDHENMFWYRQDPGLGLRLIYFSYDVKMKEKGDIPEGYSVSREKKERFSLILESASTNQTSMYLCASSFRSGHVGEQYFGPGTRLTVT.

The chain links TRBV18 to TRBJ1-2, with 7 nucleotides matching TRBD1. V shed 3 bases, J shed 7 bases, and the junction held 8 bases outside the gene matches. Germline-derived CDR1 and CDR2 are KGHSH and LQKENI. The CDR3 is 14 residues long. The CDR3: CASSPYDREGGYTF. As DNA, the CDR3 is TGTGCCAGCTCACCCTATGACAGGGAGGGTGGCTACACCTTC.

The rearrangement uses TRBV19 and TRBJ1-1; D remains ambiguous. The germline gives CDR1 LNHDA, CDR2 SQIVND (reference sequence). The V end lost 7 bases, the J end lost 3 bases, and 12 bases lay between the germline ends. The CDR3 contains 13 residues. The CDR3 coding sequence is TGTGCCAGTATGGCCCCTGGGTACACTGAAGCTTTCTTT. This codes for CASMAPGYTEAFF.

The V gene is TRBV29-1, the J gene TRBJ1-1; maybe TRBD1 (5 bases). Per the germline V gene, CDR1 is SQVTM and CDR2 is ANQGSEA. CDR3 size: 12 residues. Deletions cut 6 bases from V and 1 base from J, with 9 bases between. CDR3 nucleotides: TGCAGCGTCGCTGGACAGAACACTGAAGCTTTCTTT. Protein sequence: CSVAGQNTEAFF.

This chain links TRBV9 with TRBJ1-1, with D unclear. Germline CDR1 and CDR2: SGDLS and YYNGEE. This CDR3 region has 14 residues. The V gene lost 4 bases and the J gene lost 6 bases, with 16 bases spanning the gap. The CDR3 bases are TGTGCCAGCAGCCCTTTCCCAGGAGCCCCTGAAGCTTTCTTT. It specifies CASSPFPGAPEAFF.

J is TRBJ1-6 and V is TRBV5-1, with D unclear. Germline CDR1 is SGHRS and CDR2 is YFSETQ. Deletions cut 6 bases from V and 8 bases from J, with 18 bases between. This CDR3 has 15 amino acids. CDR3 loop: CASTNSGFSHSPLHF. The CDR3, as DNA: TGCGCCAGCACCAATTCCGGGTTTAGCCATTCACCCCTCCACTTT.

The gene calls are TRBV7-6 and TRBJ1-1, with D hard to call. This CDR3 is built from 15 residues. Trimming cost V 2 bases and J 5 bases, with 15 bases left between them. Germline V gives CDR1 SGHVS, CDR2 FNYEAQ. In DNA, the CDR3 is TGTGCCAGCAGCTTAATCCCAGGTTGGGAGACTGAAGCTTTCTTT. It is translated as CASSLIPGWETEAFF.

This sequence joins TRBV5-1 and TRBJ2-2; 7 nucleotides align to TRBD2. V lost 4 bases to trimming and J lost 5 bases; unmatched junction nucleotides: 5. Germline CDR1 is SGHRS and CDR2 is YFSETQ. There are 14 residues in the CDR3. The CDR3 DNA is TGCGCCAGCAGCAATCCCGGGGGGACCGGGGAGCTGTTTTTT. Amino acids: CASSNPGGTGELFF.

This clone appeared a single time. J is TRBJ2-3 and V is TRBV7-3, with unresolved D. Germline-derived CDR1 and CDR2 are SGHTA and FQGTGA. The V end lost 0 bases, the J end lost 0 bases, and 7 bases lay between the germline ends. The CDR3 consists of 15 residues. The CDR3 is CASSLTLGSTDTQYF. The DNA for the CDR3 is TGTGCCAGCAGCTTAACTCTGGGGAGCACAGATACGCAGTATTTT.

This chain links TRBV6-5 with TRBJ1-2; D is unresolved. Germline CDR1 MNHEY, CDR2 SVGAGI. CDR3 length: 15 residues. With 6 bases removed from V and 2 bases from J, the gap between germline ends came to 16 bases. In nucleotides, the CDR3 is TGTGCCAGCAGCTCTTCCTCAAGAATCAACTATGGCTACACCTTC. It codes for CASSSSSRINYGYTF.

The chain has TRBV5-1 and TRBJ2-1, with TRBD1 matching over 8 bases. The length of the CDR3 is 17 residues. Per germline, CDR1 SGHRS and CDR2 YFSETQ. V shed 0 bases and J 8 bases; nucleotides not matched to a gene: 13. This CDR3 reads CASSLDNGAGGRYEQFF. CDR3 nucleotides: TGCGCCAGCAGCTTGGACAATGGGGCAGGGGGCCGGTATGAGCAGTTCTTC.

The gene calls are TRBV10-2 and TRBJ2-3; 10 bases agree with TRBD2. CDR1 is WSHSY, CDR2 SAAADI, per germline. J gave up 4 bases and V 6 bases, and 7 bases lay outside the gene matches. The length of the CDR3 is 15 residues. The CDR3 here is CASRPGTSGADTQYF. The CDR3 DNA follows: TGCGCCAGCAGACCCGGAACTAGCGGGGCAGATACGCAGTATTTT.

V is TRBV2 and J is TRBJ1-1; 12 bases match TRBD1. Trimming took 4 bases from V and 9 from J; bases not matched to a gene: 3. From germline, CDR1 is SNHLY and CDR2 FYNNEI. The CDR3 has 13 residues. CDR3 in amino acids: CASSAGTGGKAFF. The CDR3 nucleotides read TGTGCCAGCAGTGCCGGGACAGGGGGCAAAGCTTTCTTT.

The chain has TRBV11-3 and TRBJ2-4; 8 bases are shared with TRBD2. CDR3 length: 14 amino acids. Germline loops: CDR1 SGHNT, CDR2 YENEEA. J gave up 5 bases and V 5 bases, and 5 bases lay outside the gene matches. The CDR3 DNA follows: TGTGCCAGCAGCCCTCGGGGGGGGGAAAACATTCAGTACTTC. Amino acids: CASSPRGGENIQYF.

The chain carries TRBV27 and TRBJ2-7; 10 bases are a match to TRBD2. Germline lookup yields CDR1 MNHEY and CDR2 SMNVEV (reference sequence). Trimming cost V 0 bases and J 1 base; bases outside gene matches: 3. This CDR3 has 16 residues. CDR3 region: CASSLSGLAKSYEQYF. The CDR3 coding sequence is TGTGCCAGCAGTTTATCGGGACTAGCGAAGTCCTACGAGCAGTACTTC.

This rearrangement joins TRBV7-3 to TRBJ1-4; D might be TRBD1 (6 bases). The V gene lost 8 bases and the J gene lost 6 bases, with 22 bases spanning the gap. Germline CDR1 and CDR2: SGHTA and FQGTGA. This CDR3 is built from 16 residues. The CDR3 protein is CASHCLSPGDHEKLFF. The CDR3 DNA sequence: TGTGCCAGCCATTGTCTTTCTCCAGGGGACCATGAAAAACTGTTTTTT.

V gene TRBV7-2 combines with J gene TRBJ2-1, with D unresolved. Germline loops: CDR1 SGHTA, CDR2 FQGNSA. This CDR3 contains 16 residues. Trimming removed 2 bases from V and 4 bases from J, with 15 bases in between. CDR3 coding DNA: TGTGCCAGCAGCTTATTAGGGCCAGCAACTTACAATGAGCAGTTCTTC. It codes for CASSLLGPATYNEQFF.

V is TRBV6-5 and J is TRBJ2-7; D not certain. This CDR3 is built from 12 residues. Germline assignment: CDR1 MNHEY and CDR2 SVGAGI. V was shortened by 0 bases and J by 4 bases, with 4 bases between the two germline ends. The CDR3 region is CASSYSFYEQYF. As DNA, the CDR3 is TGTGCCAGCAGTTACTCTTTTTACGAGCAGTACTTC.